The 12 T cell receptor beta chains presented below share a single source sample, sequenced in a study of blood T cell repertoires in COVID-19. Libraries were prepared by immunoSEQ multiplex PCR; TCRdb keeps only in-frame clonotypes and omits some of them. The sample has over 150,000 clones; 75% to 80% are singletons. Material: peripheral blood. Receptors originate from a man older than 75 with acute or convalescent COVID-19.

The chain recombines TRBV6-5 with TRBJ1-2, with a tentative D call TRBD1 (6 bases). This CDR3 region has 13 residues. Between the trimmed V and J ends, which lost 8 bases and 7 bases, there was a span of 17 bases. Germline V CDR1 and CDR2: MNHEY, SVGAGI. The CDR3 reads CASGGGGLGGYTF. DNA for the CDR3: TGTGCCAGCGGGGGAGGGGGGTTAGGTGGCTACACCTTC.

V is TRBV6-5 and J is TRBJ2-1; D possibly corresponds to TRBD1 (6 bases). CDR1 and CDR2 from the germline V gene are MNHEY and SVGAGI. The CDR3 extends over 15 amino acids. The V and J ends lost 0 bases and 3 bases respectively, with 9 bases between them. This chain's CDR3 is CASSYSTGGYNEQFF. CDR3 DNA sequence: TGTGCCAGCAGTTACTCGACAGGAGGCTACAATGAGCAGTTCTTC.

DNA for the CDR3: TGTGCCAGCAGTTACATACAGGGGGGCACCGGGGAGCTGTTTTTT. Translating it yields CASSYIQGGTGELFF. The chain has TRBV6-5 and TRBJ2-2, with 8 bases that match TRBD1. The CDR3 extends over 15 amino acids. The germline gives CDR1 MNHEY, CDR2 SVGAGI. V trimming: 2 bases; J trimming: 4 bases; junction bases outside the gene matches: 3.

This chain uses TRBV6-6 with TRBJ2-1; 8 bases are shared with TRBD1. This CDR3 has 11 residues. Germline V CDR1 and CDR2: MNHNY, SVGAGI (reference sequence). V lost 0 bases to trimming and J lost 16 bases; unmatched junction nucleotides: 2. Written as DNA, the CDR3 is TGTGCCAGCAGTTACTCGGACAGGGACTTCTTC. Amino acid sequence: CASSYSDRDFF.

The V call is TRBV11-3, the J call TRBJ1-1, with no clear D. The V gene's germline CDR1 is SGHNT and CDR2 YENEEA. The V end was cut by 2 bases, the J end by 1 base, with 8 bases between. There are 14 residues in the CDR3. In nucleotides, the CDR3 is TGTGCCAGCAGCTTAAGCGGAGAGAACACTGAAGCTTTCTTT. Protein sequence: CASSLSGENTEAFF.

The chain is built from TRBV6-2 or TRBV6-3 and TRBJ2-5; 7 nucleotides match TRBD1. Germline trimming cut 6 bases from V and 4 bases from J; bases unmatched to any gene: 5. Germline CDR1 reads MNHEY; CDR2 reads SVGEGT. The CDR3 is 13 amino acids. The CDR3 region is CASSRHRGETQYF. Written as DNA, the CDR3 is TGTGCCAGCAGCCGCCACAGGGGAGAGACCCAGTACTTC.

The chain employs TRBV19 and TRBJ1-1; no clear D. The germline V and J ends were trimmed by 4 bases and 2 bases, with 11 bases remaining between them. Germline CDR1 reads LNHDA; CDR2 reads SQIVND (reference sequence). The CDR3 is 14 residues long. The CDR3 DNA is TGTGCCAGTAGTACTATCGCGGCAAACACTGAAGCTTTCTTT. Residues: CASSTIAANTEAFF. The full variable domain, completed using reference TRBV19 and TRBJ1-1, is DGGITQSPKYLFRKEGQNVTLSCEQNLNHDAMYWYRQDPGQGLRLIYYSQIVNDFQKGDIAEGYSVSREKKESFPLTVTSAQKNPTAFYLCASSTIAANTEAFFGQGTRLTVV.

The CDR3, as DNA: TGTGCCAGCAGCGTTGCGGGGGTGATTGATGAGCAGTTCTTC. It specifies CASSVAGVIDEQFF. The V gene is TRBV9, the J gene TRBJ2-1, with 7 bases identical to TRBD2. From germline, CDR1 is SGDLS and CDR2 YYNGEE. The CDR3 loop spans 14 amino acids. V was clipped by 2 bases and J by 8 bases; unmatched bases: 7.

The J gene is TRBJ2-7, the V gene TRBV30; 8 bases are shared with TRBD2. The J segment lost 5 bases and the V segment lost 1 base, leaving 7 bases of the junction unmatched. CDR3 length: 14 amino acids. From germline, CDR1 is GTSNPN and CDR2 SVGIG (reference sequence). The CDR3 DNA sequence: TGTGCCTGGAGTGGGAAGCGGGGGATCAACGAGCAGTACTTC. This codes for CAWSGKRGINEQYF.

The gene calls are TRBV7-9 and TRBJ2-5, with D unclear. The CDR3 has 16 residues. CDR1 SEHNR and CDR2 FQNEAQ come from the germline V gene (reference sequence). The V and J ends lost 2 bases and 1 base respectively, with 14 bases between them. The CDR3 DNA reads as TGTGCCAGCAGCTTACTCATCGGAGATTTCCAAGAGACCCAGTACTTC. It codes for CASSLLIGDFQETQYF.

The J gene is TRBJ1-2, the V gene TRBV20-1; no clear D. Germline V gene lookup returns CDR1 DFQATT and CDR2 SNEGSKA (reference sequence). This CDR3 region has 11 residues. Trimming left V 0 bases short and J 10 bases short, with 9 bases between. In DNA, the CDR3 is TGCAGTGCTAGAGATATTCAGATCTACACCTTC. Its protein is CSARDIQIYTF.

The gene calls are TRBV13 and TRBJ1-3; the D is unclear. V dropped 5 bases and J dropped 4 bases, with 12 bases sitting between them. This CDR3 has 14 residues. Per germline, CDR1 PRHDT and CDR2 FYEKMQ (reference sequence). As DNA, the CDR3 is TGTGCCAGCAGCCGCGAGGGAGTAGGAAACACCATATATTTT. Translated, it gives CASSREGVGNTIYF.